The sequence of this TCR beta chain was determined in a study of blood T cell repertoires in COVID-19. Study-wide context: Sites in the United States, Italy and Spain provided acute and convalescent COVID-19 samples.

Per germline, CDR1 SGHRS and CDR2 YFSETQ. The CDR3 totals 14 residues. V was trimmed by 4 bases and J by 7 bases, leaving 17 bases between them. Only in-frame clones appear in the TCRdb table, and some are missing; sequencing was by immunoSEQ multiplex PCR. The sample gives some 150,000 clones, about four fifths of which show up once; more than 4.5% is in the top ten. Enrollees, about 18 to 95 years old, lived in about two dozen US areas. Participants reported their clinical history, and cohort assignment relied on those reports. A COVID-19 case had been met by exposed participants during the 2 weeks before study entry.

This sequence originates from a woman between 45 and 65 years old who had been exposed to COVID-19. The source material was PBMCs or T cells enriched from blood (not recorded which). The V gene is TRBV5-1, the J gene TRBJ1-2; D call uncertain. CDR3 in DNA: TGCGCCAGCAGCAATTCTATGGGTGAGGGTGGCTACACCTTC. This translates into CASSNSMGEGGYTF.